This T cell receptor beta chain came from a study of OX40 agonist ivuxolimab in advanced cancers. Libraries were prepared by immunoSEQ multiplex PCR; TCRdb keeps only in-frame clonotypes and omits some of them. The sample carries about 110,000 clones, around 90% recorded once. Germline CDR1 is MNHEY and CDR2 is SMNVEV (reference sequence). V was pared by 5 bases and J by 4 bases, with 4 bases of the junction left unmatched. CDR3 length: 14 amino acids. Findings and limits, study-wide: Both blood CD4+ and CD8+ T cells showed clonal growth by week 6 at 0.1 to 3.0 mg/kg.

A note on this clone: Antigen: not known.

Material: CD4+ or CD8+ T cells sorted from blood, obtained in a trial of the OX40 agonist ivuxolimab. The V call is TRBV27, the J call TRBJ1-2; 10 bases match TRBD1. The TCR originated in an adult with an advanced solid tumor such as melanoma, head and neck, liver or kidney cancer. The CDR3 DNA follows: TGTGCCAGCAGTCGGGACAGGGGAGGCTATGGCTACACCTTC. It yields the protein CASSRDRGGYGYTF.